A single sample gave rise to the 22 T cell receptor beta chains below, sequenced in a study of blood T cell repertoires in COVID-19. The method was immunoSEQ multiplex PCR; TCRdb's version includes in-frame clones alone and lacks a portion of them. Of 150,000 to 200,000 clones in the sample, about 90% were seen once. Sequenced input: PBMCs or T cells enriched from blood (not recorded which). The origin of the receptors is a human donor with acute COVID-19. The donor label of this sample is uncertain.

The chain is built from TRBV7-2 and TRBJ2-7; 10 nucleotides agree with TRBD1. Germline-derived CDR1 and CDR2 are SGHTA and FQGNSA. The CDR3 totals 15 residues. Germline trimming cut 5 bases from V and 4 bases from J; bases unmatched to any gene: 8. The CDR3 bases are TGTGCCAGCAGCATTACCGGGACAGGGGCTTACGAGCAGTACTTC. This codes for CASSITGTGAYEQYF.

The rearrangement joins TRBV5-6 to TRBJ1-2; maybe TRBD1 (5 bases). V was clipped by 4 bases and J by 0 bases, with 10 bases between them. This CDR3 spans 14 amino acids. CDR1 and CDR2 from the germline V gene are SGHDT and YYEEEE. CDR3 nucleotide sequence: TGTGCCAGCAGCACCCCGACAGCTAACTATGGCTACACCTTC. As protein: CASSTPTANYGYTF.

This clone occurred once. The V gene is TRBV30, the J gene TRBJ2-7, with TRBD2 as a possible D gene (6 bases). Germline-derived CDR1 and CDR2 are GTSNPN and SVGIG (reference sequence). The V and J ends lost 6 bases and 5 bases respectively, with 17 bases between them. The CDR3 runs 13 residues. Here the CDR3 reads CACWEDRQDEQYF. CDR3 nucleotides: TGTGCCTGCTGGGAGGACCGGCAGGACGAGCAGTACTTC.

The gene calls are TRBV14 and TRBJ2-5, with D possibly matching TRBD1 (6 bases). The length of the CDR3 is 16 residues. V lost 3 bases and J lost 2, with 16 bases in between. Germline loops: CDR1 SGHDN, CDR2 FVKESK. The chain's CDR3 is CASSQTGFEPQETQYF. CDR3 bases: TGTGCCAGCAGCCAGACAGGTTTTGAACCTCAAGAGACCCAGTACTTC.

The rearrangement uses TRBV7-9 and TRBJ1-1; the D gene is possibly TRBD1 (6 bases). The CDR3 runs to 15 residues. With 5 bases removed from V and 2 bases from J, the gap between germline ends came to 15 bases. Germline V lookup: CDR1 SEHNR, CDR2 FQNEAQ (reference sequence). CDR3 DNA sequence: TGTGCCAGCAGCCGCCTTGGACAGTCCAACACTGAAGCTTTCTTT. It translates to CASSRLGQSNTEAFF.

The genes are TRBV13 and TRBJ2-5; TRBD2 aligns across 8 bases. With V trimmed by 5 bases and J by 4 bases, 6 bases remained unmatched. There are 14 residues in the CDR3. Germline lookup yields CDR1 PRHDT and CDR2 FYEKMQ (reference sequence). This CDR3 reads CASSPSGGGETQYF. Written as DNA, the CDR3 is TGTGCCAGCAGCCCCAGCGGGGGTGGAGAGACCCAGTACTTC.

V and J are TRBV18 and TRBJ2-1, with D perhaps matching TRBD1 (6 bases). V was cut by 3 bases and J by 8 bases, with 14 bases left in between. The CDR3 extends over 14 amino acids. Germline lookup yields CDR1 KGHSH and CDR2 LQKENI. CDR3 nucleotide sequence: TGTGCCAGCTCACCTACCGACAGGACACATGAGCAGTTCTTC. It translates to CASSPTDRTHEQFF.

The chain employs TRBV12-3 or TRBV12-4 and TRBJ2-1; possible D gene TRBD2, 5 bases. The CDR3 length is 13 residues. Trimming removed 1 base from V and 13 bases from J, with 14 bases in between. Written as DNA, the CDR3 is TGTGCCAGCAGTTTAGTGGGCGAGGGAAAACAGTTCTTC. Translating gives CASSLVGEGKQFF.

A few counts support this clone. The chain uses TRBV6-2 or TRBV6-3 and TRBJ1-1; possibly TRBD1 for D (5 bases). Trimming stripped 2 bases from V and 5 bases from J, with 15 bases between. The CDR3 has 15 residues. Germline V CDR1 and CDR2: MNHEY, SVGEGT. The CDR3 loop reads CASSYRAGPATEAFF. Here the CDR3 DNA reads TGTGCCAGCAGTTACCGGGCAGGGCCGGCGACTGAAGCTTTCTTT.

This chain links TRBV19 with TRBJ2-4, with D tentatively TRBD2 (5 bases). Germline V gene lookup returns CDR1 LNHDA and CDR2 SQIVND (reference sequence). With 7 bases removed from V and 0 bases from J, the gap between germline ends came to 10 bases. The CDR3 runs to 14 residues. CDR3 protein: CASTGLLAKNIQYF. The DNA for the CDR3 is TGTGCCAGTACAGGACTCCTAGCCAAAAACATTCAGTACTTC.

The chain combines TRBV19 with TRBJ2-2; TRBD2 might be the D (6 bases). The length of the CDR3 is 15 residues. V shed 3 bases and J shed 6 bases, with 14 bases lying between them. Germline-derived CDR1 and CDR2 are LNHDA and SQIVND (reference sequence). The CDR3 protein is CASSMSIWGAGELFF. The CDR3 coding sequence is TGTGCCAGTAGTATGAGTATTTGGGGGGCCGGGGAGCTGTTTTTT. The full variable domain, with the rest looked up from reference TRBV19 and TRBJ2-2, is DGGITQSPKYLFRKEGQNVTLSCEQNLNHDAMYWYRQDPGQGLRLIYYSQIVNDFQKGDIAEGYSVSREKKESFPLTVTSAQKNPTAFYLCASSMSIWGAGELFFGEGSRLTVL.

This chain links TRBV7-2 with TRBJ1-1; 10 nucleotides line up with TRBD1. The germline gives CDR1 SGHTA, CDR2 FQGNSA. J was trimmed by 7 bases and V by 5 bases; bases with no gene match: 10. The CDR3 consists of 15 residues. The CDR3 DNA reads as TGTGCCAGCAGCCCTCGGGACAGGGGATTGGGTGAAGCTTTCTTT. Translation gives CASSPRDRGLGEAFF.

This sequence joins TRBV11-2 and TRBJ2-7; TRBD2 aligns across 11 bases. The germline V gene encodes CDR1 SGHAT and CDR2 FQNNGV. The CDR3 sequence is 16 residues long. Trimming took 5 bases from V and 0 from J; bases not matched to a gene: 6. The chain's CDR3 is CASSGLAGGSSYEQYF. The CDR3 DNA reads TGTGCCAGCAGCGGGCTAGCGGGGGGCAGCTCCTACGAGCAGTACTTC.

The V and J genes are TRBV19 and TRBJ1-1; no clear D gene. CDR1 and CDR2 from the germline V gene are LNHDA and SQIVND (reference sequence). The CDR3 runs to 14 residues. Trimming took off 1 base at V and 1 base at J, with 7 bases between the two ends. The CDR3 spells CASSIVPGNTEAFF. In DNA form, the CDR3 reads TGTGCCAGTAGTATAGTCCCCGGGAACACTGAAGCTTTCTTT.

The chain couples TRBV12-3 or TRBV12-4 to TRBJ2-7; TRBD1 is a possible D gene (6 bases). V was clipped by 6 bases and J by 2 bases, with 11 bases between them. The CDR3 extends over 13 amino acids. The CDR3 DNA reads TGTGCCAGCAGGCAGGGGAACACCTACGAGCAGTACTTC. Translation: CASRQGNTYEQYF.

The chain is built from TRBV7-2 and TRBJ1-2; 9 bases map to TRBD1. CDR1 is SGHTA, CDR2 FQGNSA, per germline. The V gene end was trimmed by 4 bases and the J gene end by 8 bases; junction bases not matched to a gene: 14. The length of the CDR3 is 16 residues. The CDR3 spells CASSSGTGSVSGGYTF. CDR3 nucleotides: TGTGCCAGCAGCTCCGGGACAGGGTCCGTTTCAGGGGGCTACACCTTC.

In DNA, the CDR3 is TGTGCCAGCAGCTTGCCGGGACAGGGGGCCCAGAACACTGAAGCTTTCTTT. It specifies CASSLPGQGAQNTEAFF. This sequence joins TRBV5-4 and TRBJ1-1; 12 positions agree with TRBD1. Germline CDR1 SGHNT, CDR2 YYREEE (reference sequence). The CDR3 runs to 17 residues. With 1 base clipped from V and 1 base from J, the junction kept 5 bases outside the gene matches.

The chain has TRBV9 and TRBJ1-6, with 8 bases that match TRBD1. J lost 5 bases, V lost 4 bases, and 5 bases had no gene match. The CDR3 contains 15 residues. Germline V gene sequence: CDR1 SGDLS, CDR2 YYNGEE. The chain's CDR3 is CASSQGQGHNSPLHF. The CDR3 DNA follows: TGTGCCAGCAGCCAAGGACAGGGTCATAATTCACCCCTCCACTTT.

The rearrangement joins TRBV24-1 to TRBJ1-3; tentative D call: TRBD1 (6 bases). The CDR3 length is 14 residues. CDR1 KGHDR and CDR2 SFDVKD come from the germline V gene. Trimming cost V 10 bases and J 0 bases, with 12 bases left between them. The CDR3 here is CATSSGASGNTIYF. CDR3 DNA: TGTGCCACTTCATCAGGGGCCTCTGGAAACACCATATATTTT.

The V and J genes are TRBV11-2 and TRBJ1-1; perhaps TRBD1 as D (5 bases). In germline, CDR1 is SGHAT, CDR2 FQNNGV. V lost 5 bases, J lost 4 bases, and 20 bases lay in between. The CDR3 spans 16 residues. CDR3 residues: CASSRMGGPLGTEAFF. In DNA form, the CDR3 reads TGTGCCAGCAGCCGTATGGGGGGTCCTCTCGGCACTGAAGCTTTCTTT.

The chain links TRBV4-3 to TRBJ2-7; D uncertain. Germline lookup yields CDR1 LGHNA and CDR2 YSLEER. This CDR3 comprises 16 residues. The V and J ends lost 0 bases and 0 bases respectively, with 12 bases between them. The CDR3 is CASSQDSDFPSYEQYF. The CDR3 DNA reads TGCGCCAGCAGCCAAGATTCAGATTTTCCCTCCTACGAGCAGTACTTC.

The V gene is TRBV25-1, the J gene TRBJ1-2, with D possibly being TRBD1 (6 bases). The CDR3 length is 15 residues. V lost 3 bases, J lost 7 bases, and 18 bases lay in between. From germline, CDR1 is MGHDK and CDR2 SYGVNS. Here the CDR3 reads CASSDQGFKRSGYTF. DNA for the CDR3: TGTGCCAGCAGTGACCAGGGGTTCAAACGGAGTGGCTACACCTTC.